The sequence of this T cell receptor (beta chain) was determined in a study of cytomegalovirus exposure and HLA in healthy donors. The PCR used 60 Vbeta and 13 Jbeta primers. Clones were read by immunoSEQ multiplex PCR, and TCRdb kept only the in-frame ones, dropping some. The top ten hold roughly 5% of the sample, which has 150,000 to 200,000 clones, 75% seen once. Findings and caveats of the study: The sole available immune exposure information was CMV serostatus. There were a few CMV-associated chains whose specificity for CMV antigens was confirmed in vitro. 164 TCR beta chains were listed as cytomegalovirus-associated.

There are 16 residues in the CDR3. Trimming left V 3 bases short and J 3 bases short, with 19 bases between. Germline V CDR1 and CDR2: SGHNT, YYREEE (reference sequence). Concerning this clone itself: Its antigen is undetermined.

Input material: PBMCs. This sequence joins TRBV5-4 and TRBJ2-7; a weak D match, TRBD2 (6 bases). This sequence was found in a male donor in good health and CMV-seronegative. The CDR3 DNA reads as TGTGCCAGCAGCTCGTCCCTGAGGCAGGGAGGCTACGAGCAGTACTTC. Its protein product is CASSSSLRQGGYEQYF.